The 3 T cell receptor beta chains listed next were all sequenced from one sample in a study of CD8+ T cells in alopecia areata. It was cDNA, reverse transcribed from extracted RNA, that served as the sequencing template. Assay: immunoSEQ multiplex PCR; the TCRdb copy retains only in-frame clones and omits some. Of 110,000 to 150,000 clones listed, nearly 55% are singletons. Indicated treatment: oral pan-JAK inhibitor, 5-10 mg twice daily. Sequenced here: CD8+ T cells sorted from blood, sampled at week 4, from a patient treated with tofacitinib. These receptors were taken from a human donor with alopecia areata.

V usage is TRBV7-9 and J usage is TRBJ1-5, with D possibly matching TRBD1 (5 bases). Trimming took 4 bases from V and 3 from J, leaving 13 bases between them. In germline, CDR1 is SEHNR, CDR2 FQNEAQ (reference sequence). This CDR3 region has 15 residues. CDR3 in amino acids: CASSSRDGSNQPQHF. The CDR3 DNA reads TGTGCCAGCAGCTCAAGGGACGGATCCAATCAGCCCCAGCATTTT. The whole variable domain, remainder taken from reference TRBV7-9 and TRBJ1-5, is DTGVSQNPRHKITKRGQNVTFRCDPISEHNRLYWYRQTLGQGPEFLTYFQNEAQLEKSRLLSDRFSAERPKGSFSTLEIQRTEQGDSAMYLCASSSRDGSNQPQHFGDGTRLSIL.

In this sample, this clone turned up a few times. The chain has TRBV27 and TRBJ2-2; D possibly matches TRBD1 or TRBD2 (6 bases each). V was shortened by 4 bases and J by 3 bases, with 9 bases between the two germline ends. The CDR3 extends over 14 amino acids. Per germline, CDR1 MNHEY and CDR2 SMNVEV (reference sequence). CDR3 in amino acids: CASSSGAYTGELFF. In DNA form, the CDR3 reads TGTGCCAGCAGTTCGGGGGCCTACACCGGGGAGCTGTTTTTT.

This clone came up once. The gene calls are TRBV27 and TRBJ1-1; no firm D call. The CDR3 runs to 15 residues. Between the trimmed V and J ends, which lost 4 bases and 1 base, there was a span of 13 bases. Germline values: CDR1 MNHEY, CDR2 SMNVEV (reference sequence). CDR3 protein: CASSSTKFWNTEAFF. DNA of the CDR3: TGTGCCAGCAGTTCCACCAAGTTTTGGAACACTGAAGCTTTCTTT.